This TCR beta chain was recovered during a study of early T cells in non-severe SARS-CoV-2 infection. TCRdb re-derived calls from the 5' RACE reads in MiXCR, one entry per CDR3 protein. The table has about 64,000 distinct CDR3 sequences, roughly a sixth seen once. The CDR3 has 16 residues. J was trimmed by 2 bases and V by 4 bases; bases with no gene match: 5. The germline V gene has CDR1 MGHDK and CDR2 SYGVNS. The sample here was whole blood, taken at baseline. The receptor comes from an adult who was a healthcare worker with PCR-confirmed SARS-CoV-2 infection or an uninfected control (not recorded which). The chain recombines TRBV25-1 with TRBJ2-1, with 10 bases lining up with TRBD2. In DNA form, the CDR3 reads TGTGCCAGCAGTGGCTCAGCGGGAGGGACCTACAATGAGCAGTTCTTC. Encoded protein: CASSGSAGGTYNEQFF. Full variable domain (outside the CDR3, taken from reference TRBV25-1 and TRBJ2-1): EADIYQTPRYLVIGTGKKITLECSQTMGHDKMYWYQQDPGMELHLIHYSYGVNSTEKGDLSSESTVSRIRTEHFPLTLESARPSHTSQYLCASSGSAGGTYNEQFFGPGTRLTVL.